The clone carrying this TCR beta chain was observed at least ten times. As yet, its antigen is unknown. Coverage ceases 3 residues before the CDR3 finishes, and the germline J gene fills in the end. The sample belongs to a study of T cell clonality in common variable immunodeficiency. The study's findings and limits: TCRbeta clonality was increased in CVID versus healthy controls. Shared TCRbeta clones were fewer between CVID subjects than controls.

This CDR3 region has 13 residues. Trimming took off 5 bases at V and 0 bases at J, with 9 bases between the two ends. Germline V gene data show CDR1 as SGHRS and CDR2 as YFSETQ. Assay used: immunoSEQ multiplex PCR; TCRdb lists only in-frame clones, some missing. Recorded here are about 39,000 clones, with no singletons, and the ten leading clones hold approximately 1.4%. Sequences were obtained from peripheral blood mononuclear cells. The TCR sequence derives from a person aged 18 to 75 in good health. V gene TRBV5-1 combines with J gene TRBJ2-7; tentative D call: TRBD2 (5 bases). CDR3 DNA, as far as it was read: TGCGCCAGCAGACCAGGACTCTCCTACGAG. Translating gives CASRPGLSYE. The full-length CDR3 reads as CASRPGLSYEQYF.